Below are 7 T cell receptor beta chains sequenced from a single sample in a study of post-analysis software for immune sequencing data. The study's findings and limits: The five TRBV segments detected at higher frequency in patients than in controls included TRBV5-6, TRBV5-1 and TRBV20-1.

These receptors have no identified antigens. cDNA libraries of TCR beta carried unique molecular identifiers. From the PCR reads, TCRdb called clonotypes with MiXCR, one entry per CDR3 protein. This repertoire shows roughly 600,000 distinct CDR3 sequences, about 44% found once; its top ten account for around 1.7%. The source material was blood. The receptors shown here come from a girl aged 5-17 years with multiple sclerosis.

This clonotype was counted only a few times. This chain uses TRBV20-1 with TRBJ2-7; tentatively, D is TRBD1 or TRBD2 (5 bases each). The germline V gene encodes CDR1 DFQATT and CDR2 SNEGSKA (reference sequence). Trimming took off 1 base at V and 6 bases at J, with 25 bases between the two ends. CDR3 length equals 17 residues. The CDR3 is CSARGQTPGARGAEQYF. CDR3 coding DNA: TGCAGTGCTAGAGGTCAGACCCCCGGGGCCCGGGGAGCCGAGCAGTACTTC.

The chain uses TRBV20-1 and TRBJ1-2; D unclear. CDR3 length: 14 amino acids. With 3 bases removed from V and 2 bases from J, the gap between germline ends came to 13 bases. CDR1 and CDR2 (germline): DFQATT, SNEGSKA (reference sequence). CDR3 sequence: CSARDARLNYGYTF. CDR3 bases: TGCAGTGCTAGGGATGCTAGGTTAAACTATGGCTACACCTTC.

The chain carries TRBV7-2 and TRBJ2-3, with no clear D. CDR3 length: 17 residues. V shed 1 base and J shed 1 base, with 15 bases lying between them. In germline, CDR1 is SGHTA, CDR2 FQGNSA. The CDR3 loop reads CASSLVAVRRGTDTQYF. The DNA of the CDR3 is TGTGCCAGCAGCTTAGTGGCTGTAAGAAGGGGCACAGATACGCAGTATTTT.

The chain links TRBV4-1 to TRBJ2-7; 7 bases line up with TRBD2. The CDR3 loop spans 15 amino acids. Per germline, CDR1 MGHRA and CDR2 YSYEKL. Trimming took 1 base from V and 2 from J; bases not matched to a gene: 5. In DNA, the CDR3 is TGCGCCAGCAGCCAAGTGCTAGCGGCGGCCTACGAGCAGTACTTC. Translated: CASSQVLAAAYEQYF.

This clonotype was seen a few times. V is TRBV12-3 or TRBV12-4 and J is TRBJ2-1; no clear D. The ends were cut back, 3 bases at V and 0 bases at J, with 6 bases in the middle. This CDR3 has 14 residues. The CDR3 sequence is CASSLLVSYNEQFF. The CDR3, as DNA: TGTGCCAGCAGTTTGTTAGTCTCCTACAATGAGCAGTTCTTC.

This sequence joins TRBV9 and TRBJ2-3; D is uncertain. V was pared by 0 bases and J by 5 bases, with 4 bases between. In germline, CDR1 is SGDLS, CDR2 YYNGEE. The CDR3 runs 12 residues. CDR3 DNA sequence: TGTGCCAGCAGCGTAGAAATAGATACGCAGTATTTT. Translated: CASSVEIDTQYF.

This clonotype was counted between two and nine times. V usage is TRBV18 and J usage is TRBJ2-1; D call uncertain. The CDR3 has 17 amino acids. Trimming took off 0 bases at V and 0 bases at J, with 12 bases between the two ends. Per the germline V gene, CDR1 is KGHSH and CDR2 is LQKENI. The CDR3 bases are TGTGCCAGCTCACCACCGTCGGGCAGCCGCTCCTACAATGAGCAGTTCTTC. The encoded protein is CASSPPSGSRSYNEQFF.